The clone carrying this TCR beta chain was counted at least ten times. MiXCR, run by TCRdb on the 5' RACE reads, gives a single entry per CDR3 protein. The sample lists about 44,000 distinct CDR3 sequences, about 6.5% occurring once. The CDR3 is 13 residues long. Per the germline V gene, CDR1 is SGHVS and CDR2 is FNYEAQ. The germline V and J ends were trimmed by 8 bases and 0 bases, with 5 bases remaining between them. The sample is drawn from a study of early T cells in non-severe SARS-CoV-2 infection. The sequence was collected from an adult who was a healthcare worker with PCR-confirmed SARS-CoV-2 infection or an uninfected control (not recorded which). The starting material was whole blood, obtained at baseline. This sequence joins TRBV7-6 and TRBJ2-6; D not certain. The CDR3 bases are TGTGCCAGCCGACTCTCTGGGGCCAACGTCCTGACTTTC. It specifies CASRLSGANVLTF. Full variable domain (rest looked up from reference TRBV7-6 and TRBJ2-6): GAGVSQSPRYKVTKRGQDVALRCDPISGHVSLYWYRQALGQGPEFLTYFNYEAQQDKSGLPNDRFSAERPEGSISTLTIQRTEQRDSAMYRCASRLSGANVLTFGAGSRLTVL.